The 4 T cell receptor beta chains below come from one sample, sequenced in a study of Graves' ophthalmopathy and Graves' hyperthyroidism. The sequenced template was RNA, covering the TCR beta CDR3 region. First-round RT-PCR employed HTBI primers, with a second-round multiplex PCR after it. TCRdb re-called the multiplex PCR reads with MiXCR, one entry per CDR3 protein. The sample contains around 1.1 million distinct CDR3 sequences, 36% of which appear only once. Sequencing input: peripheral blood or thyroid tissue (not recorded which). These receptor sequences come from an adult man with Graves' hyperthyroidism.

The chain joins TRBV19 to TRBJ2-1; D not resolved. V was trimmed by 7 bases and J by 5 bases, leaving 6 bases between them. Per the germline V gene, CDR1 is LNHDA and CDR2 is SQIVND (reference sequence). This CDR3 is 11 amino acids long. CDR3 nucleotides: TGTGCCAGTACCCGAGACAATGAGCAGTTCTTC. Translated: CASTRDNEQFF.

The V gene is TRBV7-3, the J gene TRBJ1-2; 7 nucleotides line up with TRBD1. This CDR3 region has 15 residues. Per germline, CDR1 SGHTA and CDR2 FQGTGA. Trimming cost V 2 bases and J 5 bases; bases outside gene matches: 8. CDR3 bases: TGTGCCAGCAGCTTAGTAGGGGACAGCCGATATGGCTACACCTTC. It codes for CASSLVGDSRYGYTF.

V is TRBV28 and J is TRBJ1-2, with a weak D call TRBD1 (6 bases). The CDR3 totals 15 residues. In germline, CDR1 is MDHEN, CDR2 SYDVKM. V shed 6 bases and J shed 0 bases, with 14 bases lying between them. In DNA form, the CDR3 reads TGTGCCAGCAGGCCGACGGACAGCGCTAACTATGGCTACACCTTC. The encoded protein is CASRPTDSANYGYTF.

The chain is built from TRBV15 and TRBJ2-2; D gene unclear. CDR3 length: 12 residues. Germline CDR1 is LNHNV and CDR2 is YYDKDF (reference sequence). V was shortened by 1 base and J by 8 bases, with 5 bases between the two germline ends. CDR3: CATSRVAGELFF. In DNA, the CDR3 is TGTGCCACCAGCAGAGTGGCAGGGGAGCTGTTTTTT.